This T cell receptor beta chain was captured in a study of CD8 T cells in ankylosing spondylitis. Notes on the study in general: Relatively scarce in peripheral blood, disease-linked clones were CD8+. Existing reports had already noted some motif variants in reactive arthritis synovial fluid and blood.

Trimming stripped 5 bases from V and 3 bases from J, with 5 bases between. CDR3 length equals 11 residues. Per germline, CDR1 SGHAT and CDR2 FQNNGV. TCRdb analysed the 5' RACE reads with MiXCR anew, one entry per CDR3 protein. The sample contains fewer than 200,000 distinct CDR3 sequences, approximately 20% of which appear only once. This clonotype was counted between two and nine times. The antigen is unknown. This chain links TRBV11-2 with TRBJ2-7, with unresolved D. This sequence originates from a male donor with ankylosing spondylitis or in good health (not recorded which). Sequencing was done on a sample of blood, either unsorted or a sorted T cell fraction (not recorded which). The CDR3 loop reads CASSRNYEQYF. Here the CDR3 DNA reads TGTGCCAGCAGCCGAAACTACGAGCAGTACTTC.